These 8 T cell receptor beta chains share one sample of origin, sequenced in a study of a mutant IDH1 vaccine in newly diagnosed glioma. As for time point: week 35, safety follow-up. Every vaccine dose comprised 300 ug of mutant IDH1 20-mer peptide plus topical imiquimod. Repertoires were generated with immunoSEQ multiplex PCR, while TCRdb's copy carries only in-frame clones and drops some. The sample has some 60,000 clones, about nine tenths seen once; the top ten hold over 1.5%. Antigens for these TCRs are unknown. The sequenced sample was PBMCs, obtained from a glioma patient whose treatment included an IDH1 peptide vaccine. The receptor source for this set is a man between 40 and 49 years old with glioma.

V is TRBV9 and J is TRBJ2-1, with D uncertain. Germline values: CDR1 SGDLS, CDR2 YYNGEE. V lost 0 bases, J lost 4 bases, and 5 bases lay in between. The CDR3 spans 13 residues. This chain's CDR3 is CASSVAPYNEQFF. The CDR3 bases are TGTGCCAGCAGCGTAGCCCCTTACAATGAGCAGTTCTTC.

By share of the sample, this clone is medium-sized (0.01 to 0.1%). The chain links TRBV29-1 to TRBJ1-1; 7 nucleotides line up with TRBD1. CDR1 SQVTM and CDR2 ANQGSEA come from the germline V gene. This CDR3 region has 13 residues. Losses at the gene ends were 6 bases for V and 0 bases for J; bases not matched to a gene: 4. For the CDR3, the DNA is TGCAGCGTACGGGGACAGCTGAACACTGAAGCTTTCTTT. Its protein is CSVRGQLNTEAFF.

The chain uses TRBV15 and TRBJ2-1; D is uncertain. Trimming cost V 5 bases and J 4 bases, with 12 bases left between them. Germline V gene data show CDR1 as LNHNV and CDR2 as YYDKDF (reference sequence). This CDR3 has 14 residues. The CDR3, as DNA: TGTGCCACCAGCTGGGAAACTTCTTACAATGAGCAGTTCTTC. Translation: CATSWETSYNEQFF.

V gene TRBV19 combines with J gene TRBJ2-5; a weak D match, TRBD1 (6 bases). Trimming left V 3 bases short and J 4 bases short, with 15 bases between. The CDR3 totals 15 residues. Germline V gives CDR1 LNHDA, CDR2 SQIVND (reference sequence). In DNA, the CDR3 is TGTGCCAGTAGTATTCAGGGGCCAAGGGGAGAGACCCAGTACTTC. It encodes CASSIQGPRGETQYF.

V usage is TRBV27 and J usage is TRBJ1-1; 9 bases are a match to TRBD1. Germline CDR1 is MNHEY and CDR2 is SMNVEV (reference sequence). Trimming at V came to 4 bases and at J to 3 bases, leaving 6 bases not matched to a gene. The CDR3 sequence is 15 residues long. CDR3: CASSWGTGLDTEAFF. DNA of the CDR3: TGTGCCAGCAGTTGGGGGACAGGGCTCGACACTGAAGCTTTCTTT.

DNA of the CDR3: TGTGCCAGCAGCCGGGACTGGAGCTCCTACAATGAGCAGTTCTTC. It yields the protein CASSRDWSSYNEQFF. This chain uses TRBV11-2 with TRBJ2-1; a weak D match, TRBD2 (6 bases). V lost 5 bases and J lost 0, with 11 bases in between. The CDR3 sequence is 15 residues long. The germline gives CDR1 SGHAT, CDR2 FQNNGV.

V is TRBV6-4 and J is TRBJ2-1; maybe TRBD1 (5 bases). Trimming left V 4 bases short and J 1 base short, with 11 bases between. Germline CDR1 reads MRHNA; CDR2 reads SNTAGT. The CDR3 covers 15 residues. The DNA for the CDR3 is TGTGCCAGCAGTGCTGAGGCAGGGTCCTACAATGAGCAGTTCTTC. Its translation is CASSAEAGSYNEQFF.

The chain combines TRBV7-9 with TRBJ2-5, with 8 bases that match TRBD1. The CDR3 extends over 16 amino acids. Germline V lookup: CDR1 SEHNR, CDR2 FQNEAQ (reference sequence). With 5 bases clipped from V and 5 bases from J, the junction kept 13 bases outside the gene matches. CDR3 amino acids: CASSPGPDRVRETQYF. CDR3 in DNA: TGTGCCAGCAGCCCCGGTCCGGACAGGGTTCGGGAGACCCAGTACTTC.